The next 3 T cell receptor beta chains were all read from a single sample in a study of cytomegalovirus exposure and HLA in healthy donors. The data were produced by immunoSEQ multiplex PCR, yet TCRdb's version contains in-frame clones alone and is incomplete. The data show under 200,000 clones, with roughly nine tenths seen just once and about 5.8% held by the top ten. Sequenced material: PBMCs. The origin of the receptors is a woman aged 25 to 39 in good health and CMV-seronegative.

This clone was seen more than once but under ten times. The chain is built from TRBV4-1 and TRBJ2-7, with TRBD2 identical over 8 bases. Germline CDR1 is MGHRA and CDR2 is YSYEKL. Losses at the gene ends were 0 bases for V and 11 bases for J; bases not matched to a gene: 15. The CDR3 sequence is 16 residues long. CDR3 loop: CASSQDVGLAGRTKYF. For the CDR3, the DNA is TGCGCCAGCAGCCAAGATGTGGGGCTAGCGGGCCGCACAAAGTACTTC.

J is TRBJ1-5 and V is TRBV2; TRBD1 might be the D (5 bases). The CDR3 has 16 residues. Germline assignment: CDR1 SNHLY and CDR2 FYNNEI. Trimming took off 2 bases at V and 6 bases at J, with 17 bases between the two ends. CDR3 bases: TGTGCCAGCAGTGAATGGAGGGGTAATCTGGGTCAGCCCCAGCATTTT. It codes for CASSEWRGNLGQPQHF.

The V gene is TRBV7-9, the J gene TRBJ2-5, with TRBD1 matching 7 bases. Germline trimming cut 5 bases from V and 1 base from J; bases unmatched to any gene: 4. The germline V gene has CDR1 SEHNR and CDR2 FQNEAQ (reference sequence). The CDR3 is 14 residues long. The CDR3: CASSQGTAQETQYF. CDR3 in DNA: TGTGCCAGCAGCCAGGGGACAGCCCAAGAGACCCAGTACTTC.